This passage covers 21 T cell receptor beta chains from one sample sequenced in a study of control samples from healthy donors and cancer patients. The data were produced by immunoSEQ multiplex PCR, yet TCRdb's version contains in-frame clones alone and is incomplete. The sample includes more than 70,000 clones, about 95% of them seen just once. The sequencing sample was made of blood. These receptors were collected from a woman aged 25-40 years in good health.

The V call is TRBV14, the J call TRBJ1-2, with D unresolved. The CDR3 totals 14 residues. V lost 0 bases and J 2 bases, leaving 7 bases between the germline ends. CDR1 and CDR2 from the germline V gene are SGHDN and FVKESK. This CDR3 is CASSQDRNNYGYTF. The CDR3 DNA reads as TGTGCCAGCAGCCAAGACAGGAACAACTATGGCTACACCTTC.

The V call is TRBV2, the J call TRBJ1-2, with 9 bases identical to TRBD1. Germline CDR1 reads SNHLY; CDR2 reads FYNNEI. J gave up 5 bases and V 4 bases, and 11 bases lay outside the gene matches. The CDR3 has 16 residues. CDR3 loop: CASSGRQGDRYYGYTF. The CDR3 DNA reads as TGTGCCAGCAGTGGTCGACAGGGGGACCGCTATTATGGCTACACCTTC.

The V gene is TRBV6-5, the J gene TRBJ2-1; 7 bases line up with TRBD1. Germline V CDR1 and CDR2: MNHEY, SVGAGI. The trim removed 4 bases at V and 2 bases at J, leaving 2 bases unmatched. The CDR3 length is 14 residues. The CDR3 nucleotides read TGTGCCAGCAGTTTGACAGGGCCCTACAATGAGCAGTTCTTC. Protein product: CASSLTGPYNEQFF.

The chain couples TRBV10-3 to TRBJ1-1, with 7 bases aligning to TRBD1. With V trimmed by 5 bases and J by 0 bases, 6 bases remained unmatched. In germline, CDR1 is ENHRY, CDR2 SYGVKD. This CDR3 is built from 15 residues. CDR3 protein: CAISSTGIMNTEAFF. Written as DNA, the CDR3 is TGTGCCATCAGTTCGACAGGGATCATGAACACTGAAGCTTTCTTT.

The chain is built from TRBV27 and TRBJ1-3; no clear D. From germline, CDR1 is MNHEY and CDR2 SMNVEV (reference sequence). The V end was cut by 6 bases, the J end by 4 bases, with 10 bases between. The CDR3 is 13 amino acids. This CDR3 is CASSHYKGNTIYF. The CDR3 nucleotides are TGTGCCAGCAGCCATTACAAGGGAAACACCATATATTTT.

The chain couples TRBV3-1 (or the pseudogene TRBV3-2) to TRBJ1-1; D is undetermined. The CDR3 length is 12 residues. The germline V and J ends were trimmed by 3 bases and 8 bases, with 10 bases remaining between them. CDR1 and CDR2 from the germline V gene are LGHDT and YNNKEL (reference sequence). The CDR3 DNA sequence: TGTGCCAGCAGCCAGGCATCATGGGAAGCTTTCTTT. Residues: CASSQASWEAFF.

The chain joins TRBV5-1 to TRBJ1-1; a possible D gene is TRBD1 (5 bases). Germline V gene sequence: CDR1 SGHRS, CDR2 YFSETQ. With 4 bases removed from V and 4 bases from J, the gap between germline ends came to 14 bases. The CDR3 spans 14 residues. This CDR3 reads CASSPPSGSTEAFF. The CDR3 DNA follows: TGCGCCAGCAGCCCTCCGTCAGGGAGCACTGAAGCTTTCTTT.

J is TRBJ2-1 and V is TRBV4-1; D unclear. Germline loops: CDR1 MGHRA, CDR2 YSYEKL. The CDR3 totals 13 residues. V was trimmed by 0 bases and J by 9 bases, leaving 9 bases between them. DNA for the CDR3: TGCGCCAGCAGCCAAGAAGGCGGTGGTGAGCAGTTCTTC. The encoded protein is CASSQEGGGEQFF.

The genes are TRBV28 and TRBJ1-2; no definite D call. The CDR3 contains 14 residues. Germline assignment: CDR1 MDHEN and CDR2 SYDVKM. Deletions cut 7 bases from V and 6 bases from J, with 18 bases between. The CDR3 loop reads CASIPGRNYDGYTF. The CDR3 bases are TGTGCCAGCATCCCCGGACGGAATTACGATGGCTACACCTTC.

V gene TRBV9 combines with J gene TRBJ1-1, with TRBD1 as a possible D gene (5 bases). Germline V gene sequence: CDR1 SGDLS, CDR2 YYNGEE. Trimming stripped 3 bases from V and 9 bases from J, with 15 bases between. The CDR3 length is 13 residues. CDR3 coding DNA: TGTGCCAGCAGCGAGGGGTTTCCGGGCCAAGCTTTCTTT. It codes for CASSEGFPGQAFF.

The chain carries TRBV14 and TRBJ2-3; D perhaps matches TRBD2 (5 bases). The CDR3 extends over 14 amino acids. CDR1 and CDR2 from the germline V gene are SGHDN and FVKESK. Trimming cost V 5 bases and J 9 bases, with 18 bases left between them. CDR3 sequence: CASSSNRREITQYF. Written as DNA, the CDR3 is TGTGCCAGCAGCTCTAATAGAAGGGAGATCACGCAGTATTTT.

CDR3 in amino acids: CASSQERSSPIYSSYNEQFF. The CDR3 coding sequence is TGTGCCAGCAGCCAAGAGAGGTCCAGTCCCATATATAGCTCCTACAATGAGCAGTTCTTC. This chain uses TRBV4-2 with TRBJ2-1; D not certain. Trimming shortened V by 0 bases and J by 0 bases, and 21 bases separated the two germline ends. This CDR3 has 20 amino acids. Germline V gives CDR1 LGHNA, CDR2 YNFKEQ.

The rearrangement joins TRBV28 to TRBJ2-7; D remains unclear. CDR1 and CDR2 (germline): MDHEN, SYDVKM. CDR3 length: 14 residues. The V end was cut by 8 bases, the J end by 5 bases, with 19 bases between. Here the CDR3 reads CASSIALRVDEQYF. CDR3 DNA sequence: TGTGCCAGCTCGATAGCCCTGCGAGTCGACGAGCAGTACTTC.

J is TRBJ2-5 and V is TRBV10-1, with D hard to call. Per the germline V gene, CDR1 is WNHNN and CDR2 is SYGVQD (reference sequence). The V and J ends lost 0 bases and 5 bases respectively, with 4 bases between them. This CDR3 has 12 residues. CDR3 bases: TGCGCCAGCAGTGAGTCTATGGAGACCCAGTACTTC. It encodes CASSESMETQYF.

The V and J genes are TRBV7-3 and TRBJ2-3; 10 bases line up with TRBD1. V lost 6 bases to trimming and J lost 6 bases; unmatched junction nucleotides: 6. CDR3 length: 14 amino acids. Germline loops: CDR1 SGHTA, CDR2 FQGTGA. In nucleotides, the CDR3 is TGTGCCAGCAGGAGGACAGGGGGAGCTGATACGCAGTATTTT. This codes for CASRRTGGADTQYF.

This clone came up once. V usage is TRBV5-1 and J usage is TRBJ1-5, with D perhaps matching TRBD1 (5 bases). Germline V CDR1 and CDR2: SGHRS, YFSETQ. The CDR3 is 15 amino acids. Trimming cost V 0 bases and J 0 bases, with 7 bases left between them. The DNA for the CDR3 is TGCGCCAGCAGCTTGGGACAGAATAGCAATCAGCCCCAGCATTTT. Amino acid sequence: CASSLGQNSNQPQHF. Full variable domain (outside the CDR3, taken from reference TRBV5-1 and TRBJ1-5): KAGVTQTPRYLIKTRGQQVTLSCSPISGHRSVSWYQQTPGQGLQFLFEYFSETQRNKGNFPGRFSGRQFSNSRSEMNVSTLELGDSALYLCASSLGQNSNQPQHFGDGTRLSIL.

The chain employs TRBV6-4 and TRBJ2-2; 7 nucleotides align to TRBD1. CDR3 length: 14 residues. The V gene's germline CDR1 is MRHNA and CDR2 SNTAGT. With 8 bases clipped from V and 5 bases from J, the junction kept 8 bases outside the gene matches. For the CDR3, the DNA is TGTGCCAGCGGACAGGCGCCAGAGACCGGGGAGCTGTTTTTT. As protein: CASGQAPETGELFF.

The CDR3: CASSGQGMLTEAFF. In nucleotides, the CDR3 is TGCGCCAGCAGCGGACAGGGGATGTTGACTGAAGCTTTCTTT. The J gene is TRBJ1-1, the V gene TRBV5-1, with 9 nucleotides matching TRBD1. The J segment lost 5 bases and the V segment lost 4 bases, leaving 6 bases of the junction unmatched. CDR1 and CDR2 from the germline V gene are SGHRS and YFSETQ. This CDR3 contains 14 residues.

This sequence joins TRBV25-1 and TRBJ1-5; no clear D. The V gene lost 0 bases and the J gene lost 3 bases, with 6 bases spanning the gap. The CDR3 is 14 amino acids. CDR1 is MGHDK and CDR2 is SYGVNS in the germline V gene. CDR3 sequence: CASSEYSLNQPQHF. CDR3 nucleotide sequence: TGTGCCAGCAGTGAATACAGCCTCAATCAGCCCCAGCATTTT.

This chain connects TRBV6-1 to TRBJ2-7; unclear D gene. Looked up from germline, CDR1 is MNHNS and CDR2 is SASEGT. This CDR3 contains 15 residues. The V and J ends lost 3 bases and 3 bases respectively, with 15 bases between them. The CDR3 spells CASSESTAEFYEQYV. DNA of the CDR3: TGTGCCAGCAGTGAGTCTACGGCAGAGTTCTACGAGCAGTACGTC.

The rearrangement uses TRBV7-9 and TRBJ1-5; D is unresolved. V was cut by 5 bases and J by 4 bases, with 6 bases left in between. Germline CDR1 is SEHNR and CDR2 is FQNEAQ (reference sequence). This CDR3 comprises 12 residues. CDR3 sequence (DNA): TGTGCCAGCAGCACCCTAAATCAGCCCCAGCATTTT. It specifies CASSTLNQPQHF.